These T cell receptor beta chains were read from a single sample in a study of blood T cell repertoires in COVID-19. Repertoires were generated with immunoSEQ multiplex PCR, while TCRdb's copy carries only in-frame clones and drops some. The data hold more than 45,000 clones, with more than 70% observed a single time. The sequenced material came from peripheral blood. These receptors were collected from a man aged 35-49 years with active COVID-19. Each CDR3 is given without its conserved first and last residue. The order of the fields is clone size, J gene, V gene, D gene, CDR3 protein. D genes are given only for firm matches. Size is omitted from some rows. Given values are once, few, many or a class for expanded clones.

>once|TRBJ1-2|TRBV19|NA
ASSTLTNYGYT
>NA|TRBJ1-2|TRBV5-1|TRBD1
ASSRTGSDGYT
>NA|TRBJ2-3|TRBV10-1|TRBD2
ASSVGGLASSTDTQY
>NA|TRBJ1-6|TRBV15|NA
ATSRVGVAPLH
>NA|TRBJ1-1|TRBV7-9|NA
ASSSPGSPYLNTEAF
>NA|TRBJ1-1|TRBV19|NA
ASSLRSPHKNTEAF
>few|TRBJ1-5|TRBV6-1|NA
ASSEGRWVRGDQPQH
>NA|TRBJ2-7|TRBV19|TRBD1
ASSPRDRGLGEQY
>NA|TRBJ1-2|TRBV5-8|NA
ASSLADSATLGYT
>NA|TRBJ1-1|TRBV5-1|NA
ASSSDLRGNMNTEAF